These 18 T cell receptor beta chains were all obtained from the same sample, sequenced in a study of T cell repertoires in cytomegalovirus infection (dated by TCRdb to about 2019). Sequencing instrument: Illumina HiSeq 1500. TCRdb redid the processing of the public reads, applying fastp at Q25 and MiXCR, and retained in-frame beta chains. Identical CDR3 protein sequences are pooled into one entry, listed with their most common genes and DNA. The sample contains about 740,000 distinct CDR3 sequences, approximately 34% of them found a single time. The biggest ten clones account for 2.5% to 3.5% of the sample. The material sequenced was PBMCs. These receptors originate from a human donor in good health (CMV status not recorded). Some clones in this sample may be carry-over from other donors' samples.

This clonotype was seen only a few times. The V gene is TRBV7-6, the J gene TRBJ1-4; possible D gene TRBD1, 5 bases. Trimming took off 1 base at V and 4 bases at J, with 10 bases between the two ends. CDR1 is SGHVS and CDR2 is FNYEAQ in the germline V gene. This CDR3 has 15 residues. The DNA of the CDR3 is TGTGCCAGCAGCTTAGAGACAGCGATTAATGAAAAACTGTTTTTT. Translation: CASSLETAINEKLFF. Filled out from reference TRBV7-6 and TRBJ1-4, the complete variable domain reads GAGVSQSPRYKVTKRGQDVALRCDPISGHVSLYWYRQALGQGPEFLTYFNYEAQQDKSGLPNDRFSAERPEGSISTLTIQRTEQRDSAMYRCASSLETAINEKLFFGSGTQLSVL.

This clonotype was counted a few times. The gene calls are TRBV5-6 and TRBJ1-2; TRBD1 aligns across 9 bases. In germline, CDR1 is SGHDT, CDR2 YYEEEE. This CDR3 region has 15 residues. The V segment lost 4 bases and the J segment 7 bases; nucleotides outside the gene matches: 11. CDR3 protein: CASSTQGAEVSGYTF. In nucleotides, the CDR3 is TGTGCCAGCAGCACACAGGGGGCGGAGGTTTCTGGCTACACCTTC. Together with reference TRBV5-6 and TRBJ1-2, the CDR3 gives the full variable domain: DAGVTQSPTHLIKTRGQQVTLRCSPKSGHDTVSWYQQALGQGPQFIFQYYEEEERQRGNFPDRFSGHQFPNYSSELNVNALLLGDSALYLCASSTQGAEVSGYTFGSGTRLTVV.

Concerning this clonotype: A junction end diverges from the germline sequence, so it may reflect a read error. V and J are TRBV7-2 and TRBJ1-1; 10 nucleotides match TRBD1. Germline lookup yields CDR1 SGHTA and CDR2 FQGNSA. The CDR3 is 14 residues long. DNA of the CDR3: TGTGCCGGCAGCACCGACAGGGGGCGATCTGAAGCTTTCTTT. This translates into CAGSTDRGRSEAFF. The variable domain in full, with the rest retrieved from reference TRBV7-2 and TRBJ1-1, is GAGVSQSPSNKVTEKGKDVELRCDPISGHTALYWYRQSLGQGLEFLIYFQGNSAPDKSGLPSDRFSAERTGGSVSTLTIQRTQQEDSAVYLCAGSTDRGRSEAFFGQGTRLTVV.

The V and J genes are TRBV7-2 and TRBJ2-3; D unclear. V lost 5 bases, J lost 4 bases, and 13 bases lay in between. The germline V gene encodes CDR1 SGHTA and CDR2 FQGNSA. The CDR3 has 14 amino acids. DNA for the CDR3: TGTGCCAGCAGCCTACGGACCGTGTCAGATACGCAGTATTTT. It codes for CASSLRTVSDTQYF.

This clonotype was found a few times. This rearrangement joins TRBV20-1 to TRBJ2-7; 15 bases are shared with TRBD2. Germline trimming cut 5 bases from V and 4 bases from J; bases unmatched to any gene: 6. The germline V gene encodes CDR1 DFQATT and CDR2 SNEGSKA (reference sequence). The CDR3 is made up of 15 amino acids. Written as DNA, the CDR3 is TGCAGTGCTGGAAGGACTAGCGGGAGGGTATACGAGCAGTACTTC. As protein: CSAGRTSGRVYEQYF.

This clonotype was observed a few times. V usage is TRBV28 and J usage is TRBJ2-1; TRBD2 matches 10 bases. The V gene's germline CDR1 is MDHEN and CDR2 SYDVKM. V shed 6 bases and J 9 bases; nucleotides not matched to a gene: 11. This CDR3 is 15 amino acids long. CDR3 loop: CASSKAGGPPPEQFF. The CDR3 DNA reads TGTGCCAGCAGCAAAGCGGGAGGGCCCCCCCCTGAGCAGTTCTTC.

This clonotype was counted a few times. This chain connects TRBV5-1 to TRBJ2-1; possibly TRBD2 for D (6 bases). Trimming shortened V by 4 bases and J by 10 bases, and 15 bases separated the two germline ends. This CDR3 has 13 residues. Germline CDR1 reads SGHRS; CDR2 reads YFSETQ. CDR3 in amino acids: CASSPGLSLEQFF. The CDR3 DNA reads as TGCGCCAGCAGCCCGGGACTCAGCTTGGAGCAGTTCTTC.

This clonotype was observed a few times. The chain employs TRBV5-1 and TRBJ2-7, with 7 positions matching TRBD1. Trimming at V came to 4 bases and at J to 2 bases, leaving 9 bases not matched to a gene. Germline V gene lookup returns CDR1 SGHRS and CDR2 YFSETQ. CDR3 length: 15 residues. The CDR3: CASSPRDSQPYEQYF. In DNA form, the CDR3 reads TGCGCCAGCAGCCCCCGGGACAGCCAGCCCTACGAGCAGTACTTC.

This chain links TRBV9 with TRBJ2-1, with 9 nucleotides matching TRBD2. CDR3 length: 16 amino acids. Germline trimming cut 0 bases from V and 3 bases from J; bases unmatched to any gene: 4. Germline CDR1 and CDR2: SGDLS and YYNGEE. The CDR3 bases are TGTGCCAGCAGCGTAGGTAGCGGGGGATTCTACAATGAGCAGTTCTTC. This codes for CASSVGSGGFYNEQFF.

Worth noting for this clonotype: This clone may be a read error of a much larger clone one base away. This chain connects TRBV7-2 to TRBJ2-7, with D perhaps given as TRBD1 or TRBD2 (5 bases each). Germline assignment: CDR1 SGHTA and CDR2 FQGNSA. CDR3 size: 13 residues. The CDR3 bases are TGTGCCAGTACTACCCCAGGGACCTACGAGAAGTACTTC. This gives the protein CASTTPGTYEKYF.

The sample holds a few counts of this clonotype. The chain carries TRBV10-2 and TRBJ1-1, with a possible D match to TRBD1 (5 bases). This CDR3 spans 14 amino acids. V gave up 3 bases and J gave up 4 bases, with 12 bases separating them. CDR1 is WSHSY, CDR2 SAAADI, per germline. As DNA, the CDR3 is TGCGCCAGCAGTGACAGGACATACTCCACTGAAGCTTTCTTT. Translated, it gives CASSDRTYSTEAFF.

About this clonotype itself: A much larger clone lies a single base off, so this may be a read error. Given the absence of the conserved phenylalanine or tryptophan at the CDR3 end, a read error is likely. The chain joins TRBV12-3 or TRBV12-4 to TRBJ1-5; 10 bases are shared with TRBD1. The CDR3 covers 17 residues. V lost 5 bases, J lost 6 bases, and 13 bases stayed unmatched. CDR3 coding DNA: TGTGCCAGCAGTCATTTTTTTGGGACAGGGGTCGTTCAGCCCCAGCATCTT. It codes for CASSHFFGTGVVQPQHL.

The chain links TRBV7-9 to TRBJ1-1; D unresolved. Germline assignment: CDR1 SEHNR and CDR2 FQNEAQ (reference sequence). The CDR3 totals 15 residues. With 0 bases removed from V and 3 bases from J, the gap between germline ends came to 11 bases. The CDR3 here is CASSLALVADTEAFF. The CDR3 DNA reads as TGTGCCAGCAGCTTAGCGCTTGTCGCGGACACTGAAGCTTTCTTT. The full variable domain, completed using reference TRBV7-9 and TRBJ1-1, is DTGVSQNPRHKITKRGQNVTFRCDPISEHNRLYWYRQTLGQGPEFLTYFQNEAQLEKSRLLSDRFSAERPKGSFSTLEIQRTEQGDSAMYLCASSLALVADTEAFFGQGTRLTVV.

J is TRBJ1-1 and V is TRBV28; no clear D. The CDR3 runs 14 residues. Germline assignment: CDR1 MDHEN and CDR2 SYDVKM. The V and J ends lost 2 bases and 4 bases respectively, with 11 bases between them. In DNA form, the CDR3 reads TGTGCCAGCAGTTTAAGGTCGATGGTCACTGAAGCTTTCTTT. This encodes CASSLRSMVTEAFF.

The chain joins TRBV5-6 to TRBJ2-1; no clear D gene. The germline CDR1 and CDR2 sequences are SGHDT and YYEEEE. This CDR3 spans 15 amino acids. Trimming took 3 bases from V and 1 from J, leaving 11 bases between them. CDR3 sequence: CASSSLLWSYNEQFF. Written as DNA, the CDR3 is TGTGCCAGCAGCTCCCTACTTTGGTCCTACAATGAGCAGTTCTTC. Full variable domain (outside the CDR3, taken from reference TRBV5-6 and TRBJ2-1): DAGVTQSPTHLIKTRGQQVTLRCSPKSGHDTVSWYQQALGQGPQFIFQYYEEEERQRGNFPDRFSGHQFPNYSSELNVNALLLGDSALYLCASSSLLWSYNEQFFGPGTRLTVL.

The chain employs TRBV7-6 and TRBJ2-1, with a possible D match to TRBD2 (5 bases). The V gene lost 3 bases and the J gene lost 15 bases, with 15 bases spanning the gap. CDR1 is SGHVS and CDR2 is FNYEAQ in the germline V gene. The CDR3 runs to 12 residues. The CDR3 is CASSFGEGFLFF. CDR3 DNA sequence: TGTGCCAGCAGCTTCGGAGAGGGTTTCTTGTTCTTC.

Comment on this clonotype: A read error may account for a junction end that differs from germline. The rearrangement joins TRBV19 to TRBJ2-7; no reliable D call. CDR3 length equals 13 residues. Germline V lookup: CDR1 LNHDA, CDR2 SQIVND (reference sequence). CDR3 sequence reads: CASSIRVGYEQSF. The CDR3 DNA sequence: TGTGCCAGTAGTATCCGGGTTGGCTACGAGCAGTCCTTC.

V gene TRBV2 combines with J gene TRBJ1-1, with TRBD1 as a possible D gene (5 bases). The V end lost 5 bases, the J end lost 0 bases, and 19 bases lay between the germline ends. Germline values: CDR1 SNHLY, CDR2 FYNNEI. There are 17 residues in the CDR3. The CDR3 DNA reads TGTGCCAGCAGTTCCCAGGGAGTATTCACTATGAACACTGAAGCTTTCTTT. Amino acids: CASSSQGVFTMNTEAFF. Filled out from reference TRBV2 and TRBJ1-1, the complete variable domain reads EPEVTQTPSHQVTQMGQEVILRCVPISNHLYFYWYRQILGQKVEFLVSFYNNEISEKSEIFDDQFSVERPDGSNFTLKIRSTKLEDSAMYFCASSSQGVFTMNTEAFFGQGTRLTVV.